Described below is a single TCR beta chain sequence and its context. Germline-derived CDR1 and CDR2 are ENHRY and SYGVKD. The CDR3 loop spans 14 amino acids. V was pared by 4 bases and J by 4 bases, with 12 bases between. Generated by immunoSEQ multiplex PCR, the TCRdb table keeps only in-frame clones and is missing some. The data show more than 60,000 clones, 97% seen once. The sample is drawn from a study of cytomegalovirus exposure and HLA in healthy donors. Specimen: PBMCs. This clonotype was obtained from a woman in her late teens or twenties in good health and CMV-seropositive. The chain employs TRBV10-3 and TRBJ2-3; tentative D call: TRBD1 (6 bases). The CDR3 is CAISAGEEADTQYF. The CDR3 DNA reads TGTGCCATCAGTGCAGGGGAAGAGGCAGATACGCAGTATTTT.